These 15 T cell receptor beta chains share one sample of origin, sequenced in a study of beta chain features in type 1 diabetes. Broader study findings: All four CD4+ subsets of Type 1 diabetes patients contained TCRB CDR3s that were moderately but significantly shorter.

These TCRs' antigens remain unknown. Sequencing targeted expressed TCRB transcripts, as all isolated RNA had been reverse transcribed. Profiled with immunoSEQ multiplex PCR; TCRdb holds only in-frame clones, not every one. The top ten hold roughly 0.015% of the sample, which has 300,000 to 350,000 clones, 13% seen once. Sequenced material: naive CD4+ T cells from blood. All receptors come from a young woman with type 1 diabetes.

The chain employs TRBV4-2 and TRBJ2-1; 9 positions agree with TRBD2. Germline-derived CDR1 and CDR2 are LGHNA and YNFKEQ. CDR3 size: 15 residues. With V trimmed by 0 bases and J by 8 bases, 5 bases remained unmatched. The CDR3: CASSQDPTSGHEQFF. The CDR3 DNA sequence: TGTGCCAGCAGCCAAGACCCGACTAGCGGTCATGAGCAGTTCTTC.

J is TRBJ2-3 and V is TRBV10-3; TRBD2 is a possible D gene (5 bases). The V end was cut by 4 bases, the J end by 2 bases, with 13 bases between. Germline lookup yields CDR1 ENHRY and CDR2 SYGVKD. This CDR3 region has 15 residues. For the CDR3, the DNA is TGTGCCATCAGTGCATTGGCGGGCGCCACAGATACGCAGTATTTT. Translated: CAISALAGATDTQYF.

This chain links TRBV7-6 with TRBJ2-1, with 8 bases that match TRBD2. The germline V gene has CDR1 SGHVS and CDR2 FNYEAQ. This CDR3 is 18 amino acids long. Trimming removed 2 bases from V and 8 bases from J; junction bases left unmatched: 17. The CDR3 sequence is CASSLKPLGSGKGHEQFF. In DNA, the CDR3 is TGTGCCAGCAGCTTAAAGCCCCTAGGTAGCGGGAAGGGTCATGAGCAGTTCTTC. The variable domain in full, with the rest retrieved from reference TRBV7-6 and TRBJ2-1, is GAGVSQSPRYKVTKRGQDVALRCDPISGHVSLYWYRQALGQGPEFLTYFNYEAQQDKSGLPNDRFSAERPEGSISTLTIQRTEQRDSAMYRCASSLKPLGSGKGHEQFFGPGTRLTVL.

In this sample, this clone turned up a few times. V is TRBV19 and J is TRBJ1-2; 7 positions agree with TRBD1. Germline V gene sequence: CDR1 LNHDA, CDR2 SQIVND (reference sequence). With 6 bases clipped from V and 8 bases from J, the junction kept 9 bases outside the gene matches. There are 13 residues in the CDR3. CDR3 coding DNA: TGTGCCAGTAGAACCGGGACAGCGTACGGCTACACCTTC. The encoded protein is CASRTGTAYGYTF.

The rearrangement uses TRBV28 and TRBJ2-5; 8 bases agree with TRBD2. The germline gives CDR1 MDHEN, CDR2 SYDVKM. The trim removed 6 bases at V and 4 bases at J, leaving 4 bases unmatched. The CDR3 spans 13 residues. In nucleotides, the CDR3 is TGTGCCAGCAGCGATCTAGCGGGAGAGACCCAGTACTTC. Its translation is CASSDLAGETQYF.

In its sample, this clone was seen a few times. In DNA, the CDR3 is TGTGCCAGCCGGTGGGGGCGGGACACTGAAGCTTTCTTT. Its translation is CASRWGRDTEAFF. The chain uses TRBV19 and TRBJ1-1, with D possibly matching TRBD1 (6 bases). The V and J ends lost 9 bases and 3 bases respectively, with 14 bases between them. Per the germline V gene, CDR1 is LNHDA and CDR2 is SQIVND (reference sequence). This CDR3 is built from 13 residues.

The chain employs TRBV28 and TRBJ2-3; D uncertain. This CDR3 has 12 amino acids. CDR1 and CDR2 (germline): MDHEN, SYDVKM. V shed 9 bases and J shed 6 bases, with 13 bases lying between them. CDR3 residues: CASQARGDTQYF. CDR3 sequence (DNA): TGTGCCAGTCAGGCTCGTGGGGATACGCAGTATTTT.

At least ten counts were recorded for this clone. V and J are TRBV4-2 and TRBJ2-5; D remains ambiguous. The CDR3 is 14 amino acids. Trimming took off 6 bases at V and 0 bases at J, with 11 bases between the two ends. CDR1 is LGHNA and CDR2 is YNFKEQ in the germline V gene. The chain's CDR3 is CASRVIRYQETQYF. The CDR3 region has the DNA TGTGCCAGCAGGGTTATTCGGTACCAAGAGACCCAGTACTTC.

This clone has more than one count but fewer than ten. The chain joins TRBV19 to TRBJ2-3; 8 bases map to TRBD1. Germline V CDR1 and CDR2: LNHDA, SQIVND (reference sequence). The length of the CDR3 is 17 residues. The V and J ends lost 6 bases and 3 bases, in that order; junction bases with no gene match: 14. CDR3 nucleotides: TGTGCCAGTAGCAACATCCTAGACAGGGGCGAAACAGATACGCAGTATTTT. Protein sequence: CASSNILDRGETDTQYF.

The sample holds a few counts of this clone. The chain uses TRBV7-2 and TRBJ1-1; D might be TRBD1 (5 bases). The CDR3 is 13 residues long. Trimming left V 4 bases short and J 10 bases short, with 16 bases between. The germline CDR1 and CDR2 sequences are SGHTA and FQGNSA. The CDR3 DNA sequence: TGTGCCAGCAGCTCAGACAGCCCCAGTACAGCTTTCTTT. Translation: CASSSDSPSTAFF.

This clone was seen ten or more times. The chain combines TRBV29-1 with TRBJ2-7; D perhaps matches TRBD2 (5 bases). Germline V gene data show CDR1 as SQVTM and CDR2 as ANQGSEA. This CDR3 contains 11 residues. Trimming took 7 bases from V and 10 from J, leaving 17 bases between them. CDR3 DNA: TGCAGCGCAGACGGACTGATCGAACAGTACGTC. Protein: CSADGLIEQYV.

The CDR3 loop reads CASTLFGRDGSDTQYF. The CDR3 bases are TGTGCCAGCACTCTCTTTGGGCGGGATGGGTCAGATACGCAGTATTTT. The rearrangement joins TRBV7-6 to TRBJ2-3, with D possibly matching TRBD2 (6 bases). From germline, CDR1 is SGHVS and CDR2 FNYEAQ. V was trimmed by 7 bases and J by 4 bases, leaving 21 bases between them. CDR3 length: 16 amino acids.

This chain uses TRBV2 with TRBJ2-1; the D gene is possibly TRBD1 (6 bases). Germline loops: CDR1 SNHLY, CDR2 FYNNEI. The CDR3 is 13 amino acids. Trimming took off 6 bases at V and 5 bases at J, with 11 bases between the two ends. In nucleotides, the CDR3 is TGTGCCAGCAGCTGGGGGCAGAACAATGAGCAGTTCTTC. Amino acids: CASSWGQNNEQFF.

This clone has just a few counts. J is TRBJ2-7 and V is TRBV7-9, with 7 positions matching TRBD2. Germline CDR1 and CDR2: SEHNR and FQNEAQ (reference sequence). The V segment lost 5 bases and the J segment 0 bases; nucleotides outside the gene matches: 7. The CDR3 sequence is 15 residues long. CDR3 residues: CASSPIAGTSYEQYV. Written as DNA, the CDR3 is TGTGCCAGCAGCCCCATAGCGGGTACCTCCTACGAGCAGTACGTC.

A few counts support this clone. The rearrangement uses TRBV27 and TRBJ1-1, with D maybe TRBD1 (5 bases). Deletions cut 8 bases from V and 1 base from J, with 20 bases between. The germline gives CDR1 MNHEY, CDR2 SMNVEV (reference sequence). The length of the CDR3 is 16 residues. The CDR3 DNA sequence: TGTGCCAGCTTGCCGATCTGGGCAGGGTCGAACACTGAAGCTTTCTTT. Its protein product is CASLPIWAGSNTEAFF.